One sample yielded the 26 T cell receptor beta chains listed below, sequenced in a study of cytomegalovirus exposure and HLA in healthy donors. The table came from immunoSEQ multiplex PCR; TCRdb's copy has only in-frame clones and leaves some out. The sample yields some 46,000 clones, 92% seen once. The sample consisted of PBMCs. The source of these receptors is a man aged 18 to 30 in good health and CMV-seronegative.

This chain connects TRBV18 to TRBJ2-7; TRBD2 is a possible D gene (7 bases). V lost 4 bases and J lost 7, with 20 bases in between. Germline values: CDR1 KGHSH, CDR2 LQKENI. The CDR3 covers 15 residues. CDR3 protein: CASSHGTGGEEEQYF. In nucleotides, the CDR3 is TGTGCCAGCTCACACGGGACGGGGGGCGAAGAGGAGCAGTACTTC. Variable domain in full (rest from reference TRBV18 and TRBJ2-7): NAGVMQNPRHLVRRRGQEARLRCSPMKGHSHVYWYRQLPEEGLKFMVYLQKENIIDESGMPKERFSAEFPKEGPSILRIQQVVRGDSAAYFCASSHGTGGEEEQYFGPGTRLTVT.

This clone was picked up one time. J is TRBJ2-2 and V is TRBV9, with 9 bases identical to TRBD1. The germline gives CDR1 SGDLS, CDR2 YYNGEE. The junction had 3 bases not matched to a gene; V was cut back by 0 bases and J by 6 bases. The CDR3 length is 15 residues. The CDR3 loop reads CASSVGTGEAGELFF. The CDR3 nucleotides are TGTGCCAGCAGCGTAGGGACAGGGGAGGCCGGGGAGCTGTTTTTT.

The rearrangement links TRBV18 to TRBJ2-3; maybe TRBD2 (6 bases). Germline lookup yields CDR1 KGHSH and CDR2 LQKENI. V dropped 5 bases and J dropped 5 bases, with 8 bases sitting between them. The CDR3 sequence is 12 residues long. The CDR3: CASSKEGDTQYF. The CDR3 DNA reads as TGTGCCAGCTCAAAGGAGGGAGATACGCAGTATTTT.

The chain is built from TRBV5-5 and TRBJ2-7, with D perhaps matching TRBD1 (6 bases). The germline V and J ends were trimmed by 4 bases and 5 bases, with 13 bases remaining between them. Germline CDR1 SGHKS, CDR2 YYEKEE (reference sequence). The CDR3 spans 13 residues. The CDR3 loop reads CASSLTPGDEQYF. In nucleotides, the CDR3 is TGTGCCAGCAGCCTAACCCCAGGGGACGAGCAGTACTTC.

The CDR3 DNA follows: TGTGCCACCAGCCCGCGGACAGGGAACAATGAGCAGTTCTTC. Translated: CATSPRTGNNEQFF. The chain is built from TRBV15 and TRBJ2-1, with 8 positions matching TRBD1. Germline V gene sequence: CDR1 LNHNV, CDR2 YYDKDF (reference sequence). V was pared by 5 bases and J by 5 bases, with 5 bases of the junction left unmatched. The CDR3 is 14 amino acids.

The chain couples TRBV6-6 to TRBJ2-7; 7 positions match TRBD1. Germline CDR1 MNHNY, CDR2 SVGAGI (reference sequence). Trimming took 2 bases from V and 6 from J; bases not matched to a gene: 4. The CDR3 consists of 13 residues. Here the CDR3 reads CASSYDRALEQYF. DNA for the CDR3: TGTGCCAGCAGTTACGACAGGGCCCTCGAGCAGTACTTC.

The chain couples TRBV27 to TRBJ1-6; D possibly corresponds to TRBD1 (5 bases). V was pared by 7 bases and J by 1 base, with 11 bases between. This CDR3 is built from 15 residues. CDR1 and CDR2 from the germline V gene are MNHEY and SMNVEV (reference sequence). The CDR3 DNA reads TGTGCCAGCACTCAAAGGGGTTCCTATAATTCACCCCTCCACTTT. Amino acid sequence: CASTQRGSYNSPLHF.

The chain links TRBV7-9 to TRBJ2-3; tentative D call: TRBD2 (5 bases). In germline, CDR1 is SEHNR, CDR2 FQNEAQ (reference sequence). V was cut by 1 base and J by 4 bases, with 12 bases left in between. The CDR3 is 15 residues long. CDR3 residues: CASSLVRDFADTQYF. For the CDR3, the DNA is TGTGCCAGCAGCTTAGTACGGGATTTCGCAGATACGCAGTATTTT.

The CDR3 DNA reads as TGTGCCAGCAGCTCACGACAGGGATCGGAGACCCAGTACTTC. Translated, it gives CASSSRQGSETQYF. This chain connects TRBV11-1 to TRBJ2-5; 7 bases match TRBD1. CDR3 length: 14 residues. Trimming removed 4 bases from V and 5 bases from J; junction bases left unmatched: 7. Germline CDR1 is SGHAT and CDR2 is FQDESV (reference sequence). Drawing the rest from reference TRBV11-1 and TRBJ2-5, the complete variable domain is EAEVAQSPRYKITEKSQAVAFWCDPISGHATLYWYRQILGQGPELLVQFQDESVVDDSQLPKDRFSAERLKGVDSTLKIQPAELGDSAMYLCASSSRQGSETQYFGPGTRLLVL.

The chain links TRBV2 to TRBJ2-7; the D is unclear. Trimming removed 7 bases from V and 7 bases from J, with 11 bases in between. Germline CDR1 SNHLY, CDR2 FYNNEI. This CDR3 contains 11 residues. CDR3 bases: TGTGCCAGCACCTTGACTGAAGAGCAGTACTTC. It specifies CASTLTEEQYF. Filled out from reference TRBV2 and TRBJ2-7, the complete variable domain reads EPEVTQTPSHQVTQMGQEVILRCVPISNHLYFYWYRQILGQKVEFLVSFYNNEISEKSEIFDDQFSVERPDGSNFTLKIRSTKLEDSAMYFCASTLTEEQYFGPGTRLTVT.

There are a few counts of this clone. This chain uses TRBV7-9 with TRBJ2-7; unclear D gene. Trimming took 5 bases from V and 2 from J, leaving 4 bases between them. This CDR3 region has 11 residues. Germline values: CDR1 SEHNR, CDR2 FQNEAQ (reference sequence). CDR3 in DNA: TGTGCCAGCAGCCCAGCCTACGAGCAGTACTTC. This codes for CASSPAYEQYF.

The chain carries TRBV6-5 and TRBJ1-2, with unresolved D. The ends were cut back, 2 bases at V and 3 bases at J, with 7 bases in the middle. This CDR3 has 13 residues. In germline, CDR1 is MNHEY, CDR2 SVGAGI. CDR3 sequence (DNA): TGTGCCAGCAGTTACGACCGGGACTATGGCTACACCTTC. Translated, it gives CASSYDRDYGYTF.

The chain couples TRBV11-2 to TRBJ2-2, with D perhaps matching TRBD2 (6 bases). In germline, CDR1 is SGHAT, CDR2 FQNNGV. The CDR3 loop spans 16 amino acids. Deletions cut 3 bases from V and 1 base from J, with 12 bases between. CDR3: CASSFSGTGNTGELFF. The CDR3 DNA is TGTGCCAGCAGCTTCTCCGGGACTGGGAACACCGGGGAGCTGTTTTTT.

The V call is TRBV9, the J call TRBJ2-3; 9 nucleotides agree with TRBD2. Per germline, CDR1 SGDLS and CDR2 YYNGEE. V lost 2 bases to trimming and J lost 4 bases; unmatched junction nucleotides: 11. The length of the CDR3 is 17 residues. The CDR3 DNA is TGTGCCAGCAGCGTCTCTCAGCTCGCGGGAGGGGCAGATACGCAGTATTTT. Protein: CASSVSQLAGGADTQYF.

CDR3 loop: CASSLNSPQAFF. Written as DNA, the CDR3 is TGTGCCAGCAGCTTGAACTCCCCCCAAGCTTTCTTT. J is TRBJ1-1 and V is TRBV5-6; the D is unclear. CDR3 length: 12 amino acids. V gave up 1 base and J gave up 9 bases, with 10 bases separating them. Germline V lookup: CDR1 SGHDT, CDR2 YYEEEE.

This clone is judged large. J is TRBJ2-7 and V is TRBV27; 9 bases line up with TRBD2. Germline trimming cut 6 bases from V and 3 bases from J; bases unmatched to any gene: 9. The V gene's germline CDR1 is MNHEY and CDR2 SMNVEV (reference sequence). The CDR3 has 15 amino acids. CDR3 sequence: CASRYSGGPIYEQYF. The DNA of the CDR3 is TGTGCCAGCAGGTACAGCGGGGGGCCCATCTACGAGCAGTACTTC.

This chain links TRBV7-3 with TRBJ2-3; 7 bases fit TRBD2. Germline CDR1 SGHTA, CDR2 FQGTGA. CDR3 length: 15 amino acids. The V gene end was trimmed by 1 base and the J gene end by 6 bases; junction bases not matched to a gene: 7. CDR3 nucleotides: TGTGCCAGCAGCTTAAAGGGCCCCGGGGGGGATACGCAGTATTTT. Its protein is CASSLKGPGGDTQYF.

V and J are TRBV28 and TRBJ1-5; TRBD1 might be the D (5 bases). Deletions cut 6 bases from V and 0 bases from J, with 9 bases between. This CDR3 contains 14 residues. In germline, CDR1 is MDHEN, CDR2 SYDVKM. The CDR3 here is CASRGDSSNQPQHF. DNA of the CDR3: TGTGCCAGCAGAGGAGACAGTAGCAATCAGCCCCAGCATTTT.

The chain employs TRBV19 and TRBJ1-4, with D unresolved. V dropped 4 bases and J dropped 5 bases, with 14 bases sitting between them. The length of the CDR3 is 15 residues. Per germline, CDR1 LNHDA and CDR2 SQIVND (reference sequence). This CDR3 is CASSRRQGGNEKLFF. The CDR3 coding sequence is TGTGCCAGTAGTAGACGACAAGGTGGGAATGAAAAACTGTTTTTT.

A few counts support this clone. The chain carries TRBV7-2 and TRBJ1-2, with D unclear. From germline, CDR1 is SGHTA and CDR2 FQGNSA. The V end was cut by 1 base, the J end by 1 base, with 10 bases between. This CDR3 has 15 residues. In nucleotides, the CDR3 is TGTGCCAGCAGCTTAGTAGGCGGAGTTAACTATGGCTACACCTTC. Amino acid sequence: CASSLVGGVNYGYTF.

The CDR3 sequence: CASSDSSNQPQHF. CDR3 bases: TGCGCCAGCAGTGACAGTTCCAATCAGCCCCAGCATTTT. The chain couples TRBV10-1 to TRBJ1-5; unclear D gene. The germline gives CDR1 WNHNN, CDR2 SYGVQD (reference sequence). Trimming removed 3 bases at V and 3 bases at J, with 6 bases between. This CDR3 has 13 residues.

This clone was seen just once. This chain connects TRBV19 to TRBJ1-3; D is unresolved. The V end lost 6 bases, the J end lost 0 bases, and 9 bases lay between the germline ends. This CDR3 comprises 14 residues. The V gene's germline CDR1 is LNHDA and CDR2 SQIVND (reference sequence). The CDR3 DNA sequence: TGTGCCAGTAGGCTACCAAGCTCTGGAAACACCATATATTTT. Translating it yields CASRLPSSGNTIYF.

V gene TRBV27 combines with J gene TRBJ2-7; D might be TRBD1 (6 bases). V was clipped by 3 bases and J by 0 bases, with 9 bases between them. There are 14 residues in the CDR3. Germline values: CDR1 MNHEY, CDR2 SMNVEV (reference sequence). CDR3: CASSFDRSSYEQYF. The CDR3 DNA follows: TGTGCCAGCAGTTTTGACAGGAGCTCCTACGAGCAGTACTTC.

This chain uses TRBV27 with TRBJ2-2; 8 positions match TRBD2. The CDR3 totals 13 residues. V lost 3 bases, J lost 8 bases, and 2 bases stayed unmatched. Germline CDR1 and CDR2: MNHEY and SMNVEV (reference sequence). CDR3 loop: CASSFSGVGELFF. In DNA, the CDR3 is TGTGCCAGCAGTTTTAGCGGGGTTGGGGAGCTGTTTTTT.

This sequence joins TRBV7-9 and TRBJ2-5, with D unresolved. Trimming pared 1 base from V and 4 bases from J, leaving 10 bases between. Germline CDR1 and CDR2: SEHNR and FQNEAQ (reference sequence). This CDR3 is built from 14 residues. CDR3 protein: CASSLGTLRETQYF. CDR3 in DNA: TGTGCCAGCAGCTTAGGTACCTTGAGAGAGACCCAGTACTTC.

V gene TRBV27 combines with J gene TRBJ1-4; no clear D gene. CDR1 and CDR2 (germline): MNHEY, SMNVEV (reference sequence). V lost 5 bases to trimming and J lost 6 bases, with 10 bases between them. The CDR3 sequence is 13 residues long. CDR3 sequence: CASSGRGDEKLFF. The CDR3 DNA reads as TGTGCCAGCAGTGGGCGGGGAGATGAAAAACTGTTTTTT.